This TCR beta chain derives from a study of cytomegalovirus exposure and HLA in healthy donors. Clones were read by immunoSEQ multiplex PCR, and TCRdb kept only the in-frame ones, dropping some. The sample lists 200,000 to 300,000 clones, approximately 83% occurring once. This CDR3 spans 13 amino acids. The ends were cut back, 5 bases at V and 2 bases at J, with 10 bases in the middle. Germline CDR1 reads GTSNPN; CDR2 reads SVGIG (reference sequence). V usage is TRBV30 and J usage is TRBJ1-5; D is perhaps TRBD1 (5 bases). The sample comprised PBMCs. This clonotype originated in a woman aged 30 to 39 in good health and CMV-seropositive. The CDR3 is CAWGDWGNQPQHF. Written as DNA, the CDR3 is TGTGCCTGGGGGGACTGGGGCAATCAGCCCCAGCATTTT.